Below, 24 T cell receptor beta chains from the same sample are listed, as sequenced in a study of post-analysis software for immune sequencing data (dated by TCRdb to the mid-2010s). Study-wide conclusions, independent of this receptor: Significantly higher frequencies in patients than in controls were found for five TRBV segments, including TRBV5-6, TRBV5-1 and TRBV20-1.

These receptors lack a known antigen. The library was obtained by PCR. For sequencing, an Illumina HiSeq 2500 was employed. To reduce PCR and sequencing biases, unique molecular identifiers were incorporated into the TCR beta cDNA libraries. TCRdb ran its own pipeline on the public reads, namely fastp trimming at Q25 and MiXCR clone calling, and kept in-frame beta chains. Rows are combined by CDR3 protein, so each entry shows the most common genes and DNA. The sample includes fewer than 850,000 distinct CDR3 sequences, with less than 35% observed a single time. The biggest ten clones account for 0.56% of the sample. The sample comprised blood. The receptors shown here come from a girl aged 5 to 17 with multiple sclerosis.

This clonotype was picked up a small number of times. The CDR3 coding sequence is TGTGCCAGCAGTCACGGCACCTCGGTGAACACTGAAGCTTTCTTT. The encoded protein is CASSHGTSVNTEAFF. The V and J genes are TRBV6-6 and TRBJ1-1; no firm D call. Germline values: CDR1 MNHNY, CDR2 SVGAGI (reference sequence). V was trimmed by 5 bases and J by 0 bases, leaving 13 bases between them. CDR3 size: 15 residues.

About this clonotype: This may stem from a read error, because a much larger clone lies one nucleotide away. CDR3 DNA sequence: TGCGTCAGCAGCCAAGAACCCCTAGCGGGAGCCCCAGATACGCAGTATTTT. The encoded protein is CVSSQEPLAGAPDTQYF. The chain joins TRBV4-1 to TRBJ2-3; 10 bases agree with TRBD2. This CDR3 is 17 amino acids long. Germline assignment: CDR1 MGHRA and CDR2 YSYEKL.

The CDR3 sequence is CASSQVRGGGKTQYF. DNA for the CDR3: TGCGCCAGCAGCCAAGTGCGGGGGGGAGGGAAGACCCAGTACTTC. V and J are TRBV4-1 and TRBJ2-5, with 9 bases matching TRBD2. The CDR3 is made up of 15 amino acids. From germline, CDR1 is MGHRA and CDR2 YSYEKL. J lost 6 bases, V lost 1 base, and 6 bases had no gene match.

The V and J genes are TRBV7-8 and TRBJ2-2, with D maybe TRBD1 (7 bases). V lost 3 bases and J lost 4, with 12 bases in between. CDR1 SGHVS and CDR2 FQNEAQ come from the germline V gene. This CDR3 is 15 amino acids long. CDR3 DNA: TGTGCCAGCAGCTTTGCAGGGGGAGGCACCGGGGAGCTGTTTTTT. It yields the protein CASSFAGGGTGELFF.

As for this clonotype: It may be a read error: a sequence one base away is much more abundant. The chain links TRBV7-9 to TRBJ2-5; 7 nucleotides line up with TRBD2. The V gene's germline CDR1 is SEHNR and CDR2 FQNEAQ (reference sequence). V lost 1 base and J lost 2; bases outside the gene matches: 10. CDR3 length: 17 residues. CDR3 protein: CASSLGGIAGVQETQYF. CDR3 nucleotide sequence: TGTGCCAGCAGCTTAGGCGGTATTGCGGGGGTACAAGAGACCCAGTACTTC.

This clonotype appeared a few times. The genes are TRBV5-1 and TRBJ2-6; 9 bases line up with TRBD1. This CDR3 comprises 18 residues. The germline CDR1 and CDR2 sequences are SGHRS and YFSETQ. J was trimmed by 0 bases and V by 4 bases; bases with no gene match: 8. The chain's CDR3 is CASSLLPGQGSGANVLTF. CDR3 bases: TGCGCCAGCAGCCTGCTCCCGGGACAGGGCTCTGGGGCCAACGTCCTGACTTTC.

This clonotype occurred a few times. The chain employs TRBV15 and TRBJ2-5, with D unclear. Germline values: CDR1 LNHNV, CDR2 YYDKDF (reference sequence). Trimming shortened V by 0 bases and J by 4 bases, and 9 bases separated the two germline ends. The CDR3 contains 14 residues. The CDR3 loop reads CATSRDPGLETQYF. The CDR3 nucleotides read TGTGCCACCAGCAGAGATCCGGGTTTAGAGACCCAGTACTTC.

The V call is TRBV6-2 or TRBV6-3, the J call TRBJ1-5; unclear D gene. CDR1 and CDR2 from the germline V gene are MNHEY and SVGEGT. Trimming cost V 2 bases and J 0 bases, with 20 bases left between them. The CDR3 spans 19 residues. This CDR3 is CASSYELGSPVYSNQPQHF. CDR3 nucleotides: TGTGCCAGCAGTTACGAGCTCGGCAGTCCCGTCTATAGCAATCAGCCCCAGCATTTT.

The CDR3 spells CSARRGASYNEQFF. CDR3 in DNA: TGCAGTGCTAGGCGGGGGGCCTCCTACAATGAGCAGTTCTTC. This chain connects TRBV20-1 to TRBJ2-1, with 8 bases lining up with TRBD2. Germline CDR1 reads DFQATT; CDR2 reads SNEGSKA (reference sequence). CDR3 length: 14 amino acids. Germline trimming cut 3 bases from V and 0 bases from J; bases unmatched to any gene: 1.

V usage is TRBV7-2 and J usage is TRBJ1-1; no reliable D call. This CDR3 has 15 residues. Germline V CDR1 and CDR2: SGHTA, FQGNSA. V lost 1 base to trimming and J lost 2 bases, with 11 bases between them. CDR3 loop: CASSLVAEINTEAFF. The DNA for the CDR3 is TGTGCCAGCAGCTTAGTAGCAGAGATAAACACTGAAGCTTTCTTT.

This chain connects TRBV19 to TRBJ1-2, with 7 bases aligning to TRBD1. The CDR3 totals 13 residues. Trimming at V came to 6 bases and at J to 8 bases, leaving 9 bases not matched to a gene. Germline V gene sequence: CDR1 LNHDA, CDR2 SQIVND (reference sequence). CDR3 region: CASSHDREGGYTF. CDR3 coding DNA: TGTGCCAGTAGCCACGACAGGGAAGGCGGCTACACCTTC.

This clonotype has a handful of counts. This chain connects TRBV12-3 or TRBV12-4 to TRBJ2-3; a possible D gene is TRBD2 (5 bases). V lost 3 bases and J 4 bases, leaving 11 bases between the germline ends. The CDR3 has 14 amino acids. CDR3: CASSFRGLPDTQYF. Here the CDR3 DNA reads TGTGCCAGCAGTTTCCGGGGATTGCCAGATACGCAGTATTTT.

The V call is TRBV29-1, the J call TRBJ2-7; TRBD1 is a possible D gene (6 bases). The CDR3 covers 14 residues. V lost 7 bases and J lost 2, with 18 bases in between. The germline V gene has CDR1 SQVTM and CDR2 ANQGSEA. The chain's CDR3 is CSGGFSTGTYEQYF. The CDR3 DNA is TGCAGCGGAGGTTTCTCGACAGGTACCTACGAGCAGTACTTC.

This clonotype was detected a few times. V gene TRBV4-3 combines with J gene TRBJ2-1; the match to TRBD2 covers 15 bases. CDR1 is LGHNA and CDR2 is YSLEER in the germline V gene. The CDR3 has 15 residues. With V trimmed by 3 bases and J by 10 bases, 4 bases remained unmatched. The CDR3 reads CASSQIGLAGGEQFF. The CDR3 coding sequence is TGCGCCAGCAGCCAGATAGGACTAGCGGGAGGGGAGCAGTTCTTC.

The chain has TRBV7-6 and TRBJ2-2; D unclear. Germline V gene data show CDR1 as SGHVS and CDR2 as FNYEAQ. With 3 bases removed from V and 5 bases from J, the gap between germline ends came to 13 bases. This CDR3 is 15 amino acids long. For the CDR3, the DNA is TGTGCCAGCAGCTTCGGTACGCTGATGACCGGGGAGCTGTTTTTT. Its translation is CASSFGTLMTGELFF.

In this sample, this clonotype turned up a few times. This chain uses TRBV5-1 with TRBJ2-7; perhaps D is TRBD1 or TRBD2 (5 bases each). Trimming stripped 1 base from V and 7 bases from J, with 15 bases between. The CDR3 loop spans 14 amino acids. Germline CDR1 SGHRS, CDR2 YFSETQ. CDR3 protein: CASSLPNRPGEQYF. The CDR3 DNA is TGCGCCAGCAGCTTGCCGAACAGGCCGGGGGAGCAGTACTTC.

This clonotype was seen only a few times. This chain links TRBV5-1 with TRBJ2-5; D may correspond to TRBD1 or TRBD2 (5 bases each). Germline loops: CDR1 SGHRS, CDR2 YFSETQ. The CDR3 consists of 15 residues. Deletions cut 5 bases from V and 5 bases from J, with 19 bases between. The CDR3 DNA is TGCGCCAGCAGTGAAGGTGCAGGGTCGGGGGAGACCCAGTACTTC. Its translation is CASSEGAGSGETQYF.

This chain links TRBV5-5 with TRBJ2-2; no reliable D call. Trimming took off 7 bases at V and 3 bases at J, with 16 bases between the two ends. Looked up from germline, CDR1 is SGHKS and CDR2 is YYEKEE (reference sequence). This CDR3 has 15 amino acids. CDR3 in DNA: TGTGCCAGCTCCTTCGCGGTCCAGGACACCGGGGAGCTGTTTTTT. Protein sequence: CASSFAVQDTGELFF.

The chain employs TRBV2 and TRBJ2-1; 8 bases map to TRBD1. The CDR3 runs 17 residues. Per the germline V gene, CDR1 is SNHLY and CDR2 is FYNNEI. After removal of 3 bases from V and 0 bases from J, the junction contained 7 bases not matched to a gene. The CDR3 region is CASSEIEGTGSYNEQFF. CDR3 nucleotide sequence: TGTGCCAGCAGTGAGATAGAAGGGACAGGCTCCTACAATGAGCAGTTCTTC.

The sample holds a few counts of this clonotype. The rearrangement joins TRBV5-1 to TRBJ1-1; TRBD1 matches at 7 bases. The trim removed 3 bases at V and 1 base at J, leaving 6 bases unmatched. The CDR3 contains 15 residues. Germline V gene data show CDR1 as SGHRS and CDR2 as YFSETQ. The CDR3 region has the DNA TGCGCCAGCAGCTGGCGGGGGACAGAGAACACTGAAGCTTTCTTT. This translates into CASSWRGTENTEAFF.

J is TRBJ2-6 and V is TRBV6-6, with 8 bases aligning to TRBD1. With 4 bases clipped from V and 3 bases from J, the junction kept 8 bases outside the gene matches. Germline V lookup: CDR1 MNHNY, CDR2 SVGAGI (reference sequence). This CDR3 region has 17 residues. The CDR3 nucleotides are TGTGCCAGCAGTTCCGGGACAGGTCTAGGTGGGGCCAACGTCCTGACTTTC. Translating it yields CASSSGTGLGGANVLTF.

In regard to this clonotype: Its ends do not fully match the called genes, so a read error is possible. The V call is TRBV18, the J call TRBJ2-1; a weak D match, TRBD2 (9 bases). The CDR3 length is 18 residues. Germline V gene lookup returns CDR1 KGHSH and CDR2 LQKENI. CDR3 nucleotides: TGTGCCAGCTCGCCCGGGACAGGTAGCGGGAGCTCCTACGATGAGCAGTTCTTC. Amino acid sequence: CASSPGTGSGSSYDEQFF.

The rearrangement uses TRBV7-9 and TRBJ1-1, with D tentatively TRBD1 (6 bases). The CDR3 has 15 residues. The V gene lost 3 bases and the J gene lost 2 bases, with 13 bases spanning the gap. The germline V gene has CDR1 SEHNR and CDR2 FQNEAQ (reference sequence). CDR3 amino acids: CASSLSRTVNTEAFF. CDR3 DNA sequence: TGTGCCAGCAGCTTGTCCCGGACAGTTAACACTGAAGCTTTCTTT.

The sample holds a few counts of this clonotype. The J gene is TRBJ2-1, the V gene TRBV20-1; TRBD1 aligns across 9 bases. CDR3 length: 16 residues. CDR1 is DFQATT and CDR2 is SNEGSKA in the germline V gene (reference sequence). V trimming: 6 bases; J trimming: 5 bases; junction bases outside the gene matches: 14. CDR3 DNA sequence: TGCAGTGCCCCCTCCACCACAGGGGGCGACCACAATGAGCAGTTCTTC. This gives the protein CSAPSTTGGDHNEQFF.